This T cell receptor beta chain derives from a study of shared T cell receptors in the human thymus. Sequencing was performed with immunoSEQ multiplex PCR; in TCRdb, only in-frame clones are kept and a portion is missing. The sample lists about 660,000 clones, more than 75% occurring once. CDR1 and CDR2 (germline): MNHEY, SMNVEV (reference sequence). V was pared by 3 bases and J by 0 bases, with 4 bases of the junction left unmatched. The CDR3 runs to 16 residues. These records were also assigned to another study, of human thymus T cells. This second study notes: Among the donors, all were healthy Finnish infants having corrective surgery for congenital heart defects. Corrective heart surgery yielded the resections from which the thymus tissue came. There appeared to be biased usage of V and J genes in thymic and blood repertoires.

What was sequenced was thymocytes. This TCR derives from a boy younger than two with a congenital heart defect. V is TRBV27 and J is TRBJ1-1, with 10 bases that match TRBD1. CDR3 bases: TGTGCCAGCAGTTTCCGGACAGGGGGATTGAACACTGAAGCTTTCTTT. Encoded protein: CASSFRTGGLNTEAFF.